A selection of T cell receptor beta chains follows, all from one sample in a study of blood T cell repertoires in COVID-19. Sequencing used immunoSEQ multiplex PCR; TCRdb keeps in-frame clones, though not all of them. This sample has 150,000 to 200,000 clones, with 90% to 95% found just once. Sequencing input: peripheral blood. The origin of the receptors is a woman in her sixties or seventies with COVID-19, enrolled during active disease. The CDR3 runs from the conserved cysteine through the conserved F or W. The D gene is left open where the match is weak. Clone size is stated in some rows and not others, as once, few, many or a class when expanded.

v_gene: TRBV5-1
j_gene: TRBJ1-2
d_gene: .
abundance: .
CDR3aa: CASSPGGRNYGYTF
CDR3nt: TGCGCCAGCAGCCCCGGGGGACGGAACTATGGCTACACCTTC

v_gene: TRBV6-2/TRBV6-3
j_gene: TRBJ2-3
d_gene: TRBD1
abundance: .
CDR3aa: CASSYFRDRGTDTQYF
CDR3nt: TGTGCCAGCAGTTACTTCCGGGACAGGGGGACAGATACGCAGTATTTT

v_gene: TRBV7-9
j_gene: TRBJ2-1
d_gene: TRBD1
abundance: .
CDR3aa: CASSLARTGGYNEQFF
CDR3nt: TGTGCCAGCAGCTTAGCACGGACAGGGGGGTACAATGAGCAGTTCTTC

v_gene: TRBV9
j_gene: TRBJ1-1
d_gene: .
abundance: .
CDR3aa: CASSPQGIGEAFF
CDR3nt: TGTGCCAGCAGCCCTCAGGGGATAGGCGAAGCTTTCTTT

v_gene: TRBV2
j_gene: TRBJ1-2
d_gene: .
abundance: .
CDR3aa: CASSVQGNYGYTF
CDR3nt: TGTGCCAGCAGTGTCCAGGGAAACTATGGCTACACCTTC

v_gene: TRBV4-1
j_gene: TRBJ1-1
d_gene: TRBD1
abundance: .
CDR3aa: CASSQAHTGGRTEAFF
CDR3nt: TGCGCCAGCAGCCAAGCCCATACAGGGGGCCGCACTGAAGCTTTCTTT

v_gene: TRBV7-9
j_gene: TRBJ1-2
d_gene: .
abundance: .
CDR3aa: CASSPSWGPGYGYTF
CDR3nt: TGTGCCAGCAGCCCTTCTTGGGGGCCTGGCTATGGCTACACCTTC

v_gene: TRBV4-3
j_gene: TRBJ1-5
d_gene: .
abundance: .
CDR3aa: CASSLDGGNTQPQHF
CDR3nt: TGCGCCAGCAGCCTTGATGGAGGGAACACTCAGCCCCAGCATTTT

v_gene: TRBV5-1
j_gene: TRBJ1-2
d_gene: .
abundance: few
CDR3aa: CASSLAGRLGGGYTF
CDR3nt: TGCGCCAGCAGCTTGGCCGGGAGACTGGGGGGTGGCTACACCTTC

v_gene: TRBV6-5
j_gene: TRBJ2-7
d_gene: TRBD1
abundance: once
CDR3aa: CASKPWDSSSYEQYF
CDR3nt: TGTGCCAGCAAACCCTGGGACAGTAGCTCCTACGAGCAGTACTTC

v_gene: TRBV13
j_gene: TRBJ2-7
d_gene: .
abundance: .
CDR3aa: CASSLGPASSYEQYF
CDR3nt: TGTGCCAGCAGCTTAGGGCCAGCGAGCTCCTACGAGCAGTACTTC

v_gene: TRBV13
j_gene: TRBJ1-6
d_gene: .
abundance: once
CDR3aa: CASSFRGQGSSPLHF
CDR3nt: TGTGCCAGCAGCTTTCGAGGGCAGGGGAGTTCACCCCTCCACTTT

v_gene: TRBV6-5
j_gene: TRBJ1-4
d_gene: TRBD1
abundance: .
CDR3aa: CASSFTGQGGEKLFF
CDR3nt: TGTGCCAGCAGTTTTACTGGACAGGGGGGTGAAAAACTGTTTTTT

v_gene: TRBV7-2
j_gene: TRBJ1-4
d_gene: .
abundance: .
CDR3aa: CASSLHGGEKLFF
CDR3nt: TGTGCCAGCAGCCTTCATGGGGGGGAAAAACTGTTTTTT

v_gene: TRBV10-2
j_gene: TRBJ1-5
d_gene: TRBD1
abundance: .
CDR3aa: CASSELGQGFFSFIPNQPQHF
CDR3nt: TGCGCCAGCAGTGAGCTGGGACAGGGGTTTTTTAGTTTTATTCCCAATCAGCCCCAGCATTTT

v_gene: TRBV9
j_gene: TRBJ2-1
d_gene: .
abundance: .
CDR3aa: CASSVEVGGPYNEQFF
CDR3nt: TGTGCCAGCAGCGTAGAGGTGGGGGGGCCTTACAATGAGCAGTTCTTC

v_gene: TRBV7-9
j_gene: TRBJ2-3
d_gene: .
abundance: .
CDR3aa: CASARSNDADTQYF
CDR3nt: TGTGCCAGCGCTAGGTCCAACGACGCAGATACGCAGTATTTT

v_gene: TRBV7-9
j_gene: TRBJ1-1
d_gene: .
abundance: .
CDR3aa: CASSLGAAGAEAFF
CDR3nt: TGTGCCAGCAGCTTAGGGGCAGCGGGTGCTGAAGCTTTCTTT

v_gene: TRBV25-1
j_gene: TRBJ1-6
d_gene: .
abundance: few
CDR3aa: CASSAGRSFEPLHF
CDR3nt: TGTGCCAGCAGCGCGGGACGGTCTTTCGAACCCCTCCACTTT

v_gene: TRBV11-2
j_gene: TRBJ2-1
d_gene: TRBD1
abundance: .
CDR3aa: CASSSPLDRVQGNEQFF
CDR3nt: TGTGCCAGCAGCTCCCCCTTGGACAGGGTACAAGGCAATGAGCAGTTCTTC

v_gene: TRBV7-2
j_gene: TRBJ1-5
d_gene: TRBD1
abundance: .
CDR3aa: CASSFTGANQPQHF
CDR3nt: TGTGCCAGCAGCTTTACAGGGGCTAATCAGCCCCAGCATTTT

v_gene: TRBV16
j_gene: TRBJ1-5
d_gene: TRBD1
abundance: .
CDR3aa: CASSHSGQGANGDQPQHF
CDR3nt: TGTGCCAGCAGCCACTCGGGACAGGGGGCTAACGGTGATCAGCCCCAGCATTTT

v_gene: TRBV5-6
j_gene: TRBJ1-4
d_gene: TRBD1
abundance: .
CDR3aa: CASSLTGYNEKLFF
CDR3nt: TGTGCCAGCAGCCTGACAGGGTATAATGAAAAACTGTTTTTT